Presented here are 2 T cell receptor beta chains from one specimen sequenced in a study of a mutant IDH1 vaccine in newly diagnosed glioma. Described time point: week 47, end of study. Topical imiquimod accompanied each vaccine dose, which consisted of 300 ug of mutant IDH1 20-mer peptide. These receptors' antigens are unknown. Produced via immunoSEQ multiplex PCR; TCRdb's table is partial and in-frame only. Here the sample spans around 50,000 clones, around 60% being singletons. Sequenced here: peripheral blood mononuclear cells (PBMCs), sampled from a glioma patient whose treatment included an IDH1 peptide vaccine. The receptors were sampled from a middle-aged man with glioma. Some clones in this sample may be carry-over from other donors' samples.

This clone has a handful of counts. V gene TRBV2 combines with J gene TRBJ2-1, with 8 nucleotides matching TRBD2. The CDR3 loop spans 15 amino acids. Germline-derived CDR1 and CDR2 are SNHLY and FYNNEI. V was clipped by 7 bases and J by 6 bases; unmatched bases: 11. In DNA, the CDR3 is TGTGCCAGCATTACCGGGACTAGTGAGGTCAATGAGCAGTTCTTC. Encoded protein: CASITGTSEVNEQFF. The full variable domain, its missing parts supplied by reference TRBV2 and TRBJ2-1, is EPEVTQTPSHQVTQMGQEVILRCVPISNHLYFYWYRQILGQKVEFLVSFYNNEISEKSEIFDDQFSVERPDGSNFTLKIRSTKLEDSAMYFCASITGTSEVNEQFFGPGTRLTVL.

This clone was counted a single time. The chain links TRBV6-1 to TRBJ1-2; D call uncertain. This CDR3 region has 14 residues. The ends were cut back, 3 bases at V and 8 bases at J, with 16 bases in the middle. Germline V gene sequence: CDR1 MNHNS, CDR2 SASEGT. This CDR3 reads CASSDPPQGRGYTF. Here the CDR3 DNA reads TGTGCCAGCAGTGACCCTCCTCAAGGTCGAGGCTACACCTTC.